The rows below give T cell receptor beta chains drawn from one sample of a study of response to subunit inactivated influenza vaccine. TCRdb reprocessed the RT-PCR reads via MiXCR and lists one record per CDR3 protein. This table has over 400,000 distinct CDR3 sequences, roughly 9.7% appearing once. The sequencing here drew on PBMCs from blood, taken around seven weeks after vaccination. The receptor set was obtained from a man aged 45-65 years who received an inactivated influenza vaccine. The CDR3 runs from the conserved cysteine through the conserved F or W. The D gene is left open where the match is weak. Clone size, where shown, is once, few, many, or a class for clones that have expanded.

TRBV7-2	TRBJ2-3	few	TRBD2	TGTGCCAGCAGCTTACCTCTAGCGGGGCTAGTCACAGATACGCAGTATTTT	CASSLPLAGLVTDTQYF
TRBV12-3/TRBV12-4	TRBJ2-7	few	TRBD1	TGTGCCAGCAGCCTATCAGGGGGCTTGGACGAGCAGTACTTC	CASSLSGGLDEQYF
TRBV5-6	TRBJ2-2	many	-	TGTGCCAGCAGCTTGGTCAGGGGCCTATCGATCACCGGGGAGCTGTTTTTT	CASSLVRGLSITGELFF
TRBV12-3/TRBV12-4	TRBJ1-1	few	-	TGTGCCAGCAGTTCCCGGGGGGGATGGGAATTAGCTTTCTTT	CASSSRGGWELAFF
TRBV28	TRBJ2-7	many	-	TGTGCCAGCTCGTCCGGGAGCTACGAGCAGTACTTC	CASSSGSYEQYF
TRBV3-1	TRBJ2-1	-	-	TGTGCCAGCAGCTCCGCACTCAATGAGCAGTTCTTC	CASSSALNEQFF
TRBV14	TRBJ2-4	few	-	TGTGCCAGCAGCCAGTCAGGGCCCAAAAACATTCAGTACTTC	CASSQSGPKNIQYF
TRBV4-1	TRBJ2-5	-	TRBD2	TGCGCCAGCCGACTTACGGGGACTAGGGGCGAGACCCAGTACTTC	CASRLTGTRGETQYF
TRBV7-9	TRBJ2-4	few	-	TGTGCCAGCAGCTTAGTGCTAGTGGGGGCCAAAAACATTCAGTACTTC	CASSLVLVGAKNIQYF
TRBV7-9	TRBJ1-4	-	TRBD1	TGTGCCAGCAGCCAGGGACAGGGCAATGAAAAACTGTTTTTT	CASSQGQGNEKLFF
TRBV12-3/TRBV12-4	TRBJ2-4	-	-	TGTGCCAGCAGTTTAACGGGGGTTGACATTCAGTACTTC	CASSLTGVDIQYF
TRBV20-1	TRBJ2-5	-	TRBD1	TGCAGTGCGCACAGGGGGCAAGAGACCCAGTACTTC	CSAHRGQETQYF
TRBV7-9	TRBJ1-6	few	-	TGTGCCAGCAACACAGGGTCCGGGAATTCACCCCTCCACTTT	CASNTGSGNSPLHF
TRBV11-1	TRBJ2-6	-	TRBD1	TGTGCCAGCAGCAGCCAGGGGGCTATGTCTGGGGCCAACGTCCTGACTTTC	CASSSQGAMSGANVLTF
TRBV7-9	TRBJ2-7	-	-	TGTGCCAGCAGCTTAGATTCCCTTCCGGAGCAGTACTTC	CASSLDSLPEQYF
TRBV12-3/TRBV12-4	TRBJ2-3	-	-	TGTGCCAGCAGTTTTGGTGGCAGTTCTAGCACAGATACGCAGTATTTT	CASSFGGSSSTDTQYF
TRBV6-1	TRBJ2-3	-	-	TGTGCCAGCAGACGCGAGCGGGGCACAGATACGCAGTATTTT	CASRRERGTDTQYF
TRBV5-1	TRBJ2-3	few	-	TGCGCCAGCAGTAAGGAGGGGAAGGGCGCGGATACGCAGTATTTT	CASSKEGKGADTQYF
TRBV7-2	TRBJ1-2	-	-	TGTGCCAGCAGCTTATGGTCTTCGCCGGACTATGGCTACACCTTC	CASSLWSSPDYGYTF
TRBV2	TRBJ2-2	-	TRBD2	TGTGCCAGCAGTGTACTAGCGGGAAACACCGGGGAGCTGTTTTTT	CASSVLAGNTGELFF
TRBV5-1	TRBJ2-1	-	TRBD2	TGCGCCAGCAGCGTCCGGGGGAGGGAGTCGGAGCAGTTCTTC	CASSVRGRESEQFF
TRBV10-3	TRBJ2-7	-	TRBD2	TGTGCCATCAGTGAGATCGGGGGGGCCAACGAGCAGTACTTC	CAISEIGGANEQYF
TRBV7-2	TRBJ1-3	many	-	TGTGCCAGCAGCTGGGGGCAGGGGCCCTACTCTGGAAACACCATATATTTT	CASSWGQGPYSGNTIYF
TRBV24-1	TRBJ2-3	many	TRBD2	TGTGCCACCAGTGATCCCAGGACTAGCGGGAGGGTGAATACGCAGTATTTT	CATSDPRTSGRVNTQYF
TRBV6-6	TRBJ2-7	-	-	TGTGCCAGCAGTACGGGGCTACTGGGGCAGTACTTC	CASSTGLLGQYF
TRBV5-8	TRBJ2-3	-	-	TGTGCCAGCAGCACCCTTCGGGACGAAACAGATACGCAGTATTTT	CASSTLRDETDTQYF
TRBV28	TRBJ2-5	-	-	TGTGCCTGCAGTTGGGGTAACCAAGAGACCCAGTACTTC	CACSWGNQETQYF
TRBV7-2	TRBJ2-1	many	TRBD1	TGTGCCAGCAGCTTAGTCGGGACAGGGAACAATGAGCAGTTCTTC	CASSLVGTGNNEQFF
TRBV12-3/TRBV12-4	TRBJ2-1	many	TRBD1	TGTGCCAGCAGTGAAAACGACAGGGACAATGAGCAGTTCTTC	CASSENDRDNEQFF
TRBV6-1	TRBJ1-6	-	TRBD1	TGTGCCAGCAGTAAGGGCCCCGGGACAGGGGGTTCACCCCTCCACTTT	CASSKGPGTGGSPLHF
TRBV7-2	TRBJ1-2	few	-	TGTGCCAGCAGCTTAGGATTAGGATTCTATGGCTACACCTTC	CASSLGLGFYGYTF
TRBV7-7	TRBJ2-5	many	-	TGTGCTAGCAGCTTAGGACGCCTCATAGGGAAAGAGACCCAGTACTTC	CASSLGRLIGKETQYF
TRBV10-3	TRBJ2-1	many	TRBD1	TGTGCCATCAGGAGGGGGGACAGGGAAGTGAATGAGCAGTTCTTC	CAIRRGDREVNEQFF
TRBV5-1	TRBJ2-1	-	TRBD2	TGCGCCAGCAGCCCCAGGATACTAGCGGTCTACAATGAGCAGTTCTTC	CASSPRILAVYNEQFF